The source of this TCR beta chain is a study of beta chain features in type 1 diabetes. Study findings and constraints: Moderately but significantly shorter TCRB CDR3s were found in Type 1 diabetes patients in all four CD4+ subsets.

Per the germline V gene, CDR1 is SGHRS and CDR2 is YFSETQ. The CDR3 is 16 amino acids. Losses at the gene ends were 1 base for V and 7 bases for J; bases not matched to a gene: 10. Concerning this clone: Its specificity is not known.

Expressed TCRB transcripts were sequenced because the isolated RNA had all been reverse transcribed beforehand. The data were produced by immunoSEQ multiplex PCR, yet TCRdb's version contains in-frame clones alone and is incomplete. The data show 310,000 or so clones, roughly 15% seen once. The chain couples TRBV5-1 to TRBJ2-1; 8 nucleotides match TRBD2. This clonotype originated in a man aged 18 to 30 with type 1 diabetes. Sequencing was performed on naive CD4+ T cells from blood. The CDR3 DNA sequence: TGCGCCAGCAGCTTGATACCCACTAGCGGTCCGAATGAGCAGTTCTTC. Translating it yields CASSLIPTSGPNEQFF.